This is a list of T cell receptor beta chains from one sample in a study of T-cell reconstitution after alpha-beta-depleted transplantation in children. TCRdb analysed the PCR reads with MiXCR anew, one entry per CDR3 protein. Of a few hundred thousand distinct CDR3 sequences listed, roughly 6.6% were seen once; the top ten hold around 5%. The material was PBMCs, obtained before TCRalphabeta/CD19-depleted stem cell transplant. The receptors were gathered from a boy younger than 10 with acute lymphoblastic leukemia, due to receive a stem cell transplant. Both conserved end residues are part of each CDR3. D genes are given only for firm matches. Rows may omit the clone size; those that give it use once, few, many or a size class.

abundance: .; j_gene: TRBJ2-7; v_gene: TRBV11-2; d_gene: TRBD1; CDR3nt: TGTGCCAGCAGCCTGACCGGGACAGCCTACGAGCAGTACTTC; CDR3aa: CASSLTGTAYEQYF
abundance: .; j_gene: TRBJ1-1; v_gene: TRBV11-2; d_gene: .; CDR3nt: TGTGCCAGCAGCTTAGAGTTCCGGACACCTAACACTGAAGCTTTCTTT; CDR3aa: CASSLEFRTPNTEAFF
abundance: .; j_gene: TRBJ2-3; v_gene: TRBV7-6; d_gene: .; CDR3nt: TGTGCCAGCAGCTTAGCGCCACAGGGAGCTAGCACAGATACGCAGTATTTT; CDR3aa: CASSLAPQGASTDTQYF
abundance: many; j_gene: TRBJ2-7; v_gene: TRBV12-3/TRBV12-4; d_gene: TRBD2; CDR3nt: TGTGCCAGCAGGGTTAGCGGGAGCTCCTACGAGCAGTACTTC; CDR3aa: CASRVSGSSYEQYF
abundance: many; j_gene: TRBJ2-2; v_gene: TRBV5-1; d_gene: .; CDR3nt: TGCGCCAGCAGCTTAACCGGCGGGGAGCTGTTTTTT; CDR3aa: CASSLTGGELFF
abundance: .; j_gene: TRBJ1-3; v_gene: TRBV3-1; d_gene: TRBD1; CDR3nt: TGTGCCAGCAGAACGACAGGGGCTGGAAACACCATATATTTT; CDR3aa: CASRTTGAGNTIYF
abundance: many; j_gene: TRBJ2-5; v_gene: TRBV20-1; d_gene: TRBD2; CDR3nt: TGCAGTGCTACACCCGGACTAGCGGGAGGGTCCGGGGAGACCCAGTACTTC; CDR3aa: CSATPGLAGGSGETQYF
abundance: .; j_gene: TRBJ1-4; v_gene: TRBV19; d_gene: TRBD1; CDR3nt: TGTGCCAGTAGGACCGAGACAGGGAAGAATGAAAAACTGTTTTTT; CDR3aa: CASRTETGKNEKLFF
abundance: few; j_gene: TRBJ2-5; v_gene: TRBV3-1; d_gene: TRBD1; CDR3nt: TGTGCCAGCAGCCGCGCCGGGACAGGGGGGGAAGAGACCCAGTACTTC; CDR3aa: CASSRAGTGGEETQYF
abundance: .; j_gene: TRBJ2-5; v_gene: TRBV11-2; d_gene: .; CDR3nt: TGTGCCAGCATAAAGACGACGGTTCAAGAGACCCAGTACTTC; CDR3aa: CASIKTTVQETQYF
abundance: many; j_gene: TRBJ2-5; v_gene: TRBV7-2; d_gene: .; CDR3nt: TGTGCCAGCAGCTTAGGTCAGGGGTCGGAGACCCAGTACTTC; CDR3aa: CASSLGQGSETQYF
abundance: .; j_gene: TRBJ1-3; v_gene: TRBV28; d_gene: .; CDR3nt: TGTGCCGGACGAACTGGAAACACCATATATTTT; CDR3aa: CAGRTGNTIYF
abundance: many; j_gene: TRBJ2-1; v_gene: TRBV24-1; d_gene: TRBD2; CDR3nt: TGTGCCACCAGTGAGCGTAGCGGGGGGGCTTCGCAGTTCTTC; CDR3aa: CATSERSGGASQFF
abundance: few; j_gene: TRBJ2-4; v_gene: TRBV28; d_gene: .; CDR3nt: TGTGCCAGCAGTTTAAGGCGGGGTATCAAAAACATTCAGTACTTC; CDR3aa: CASSLRRGIKNIQYF
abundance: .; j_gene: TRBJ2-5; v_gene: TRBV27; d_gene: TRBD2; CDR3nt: TGTGCCAGCAGTTTCCTAGCGGCCCAAGAGACCCAGTACTTC; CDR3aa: CASSFLAAQETQYF
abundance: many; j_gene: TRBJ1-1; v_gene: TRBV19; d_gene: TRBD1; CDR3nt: TGTGCCAGCGTCCCCGTCACAGGGGGCGAGAAGAACACTGAAGCTTTCTTT; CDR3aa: CASVPVTGGEKNTEAFF
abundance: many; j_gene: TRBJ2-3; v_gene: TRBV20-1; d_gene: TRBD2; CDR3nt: TGCAGTGCTAGTTGGCCTAGCGGGGGCGCAGATACGCAGTATTTT; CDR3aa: CSASWPSGGADTQYF
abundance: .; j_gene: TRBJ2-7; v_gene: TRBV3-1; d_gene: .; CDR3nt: TGTGCCTTCAGTTTAGCGCCAGACTCCCTAGGGGCCTACGAGCAGTACTTC; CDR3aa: CAFSLAPDSLGAYEQYF
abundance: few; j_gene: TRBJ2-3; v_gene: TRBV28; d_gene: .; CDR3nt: TGTGCCAGCAGTTTAGGGGACCCTAGGGGGAATACGCAGTATTTT; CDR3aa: CASSLGDPRGNTQYF
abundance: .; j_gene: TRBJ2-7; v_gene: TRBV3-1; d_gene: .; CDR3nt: TGTGCCAGCAGTGCCGGGAGAGGCACCTACGAGCAGTACTTC; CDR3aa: CASSAGRGTYEQYF
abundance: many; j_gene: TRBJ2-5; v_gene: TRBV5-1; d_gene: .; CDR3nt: TGCGCCAGCAGCTTGGACGGGACAACTTGGACAGAGACCCAGTACTTC; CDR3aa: CASSLDGTTWTETQYF
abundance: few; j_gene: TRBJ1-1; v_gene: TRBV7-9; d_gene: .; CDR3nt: TGTGCCAGCAGCTTGATCAGGGAAAGGGCTGAAGCTTTCTTT; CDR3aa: CASSLIRERAEAFF
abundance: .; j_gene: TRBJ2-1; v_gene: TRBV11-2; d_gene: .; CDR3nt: TGTGCCAGGAGCCCGGACGGATACAATGAGCAGTTCTTC; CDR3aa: CARSPDGYNEQFF
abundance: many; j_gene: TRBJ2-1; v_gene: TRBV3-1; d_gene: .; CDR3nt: TGTGCCAGCATCCCAAGTAGCGGCCGCTCCTACAATGAGCAGTTCTTC; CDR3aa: CASIPSSGRSYNEQFF
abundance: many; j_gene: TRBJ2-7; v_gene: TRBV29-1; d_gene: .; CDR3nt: TGCAGCGTTGAATTTGCGGAAAAAAGCTCCTACGAGCAGTACTTC; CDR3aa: CSVEFAEKSSYEQYF
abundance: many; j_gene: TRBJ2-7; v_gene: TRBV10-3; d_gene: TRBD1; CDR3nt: TGTGCCATCAAGGGACAGGGCGACTACGAGCAGTACTTC; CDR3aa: CAIKGQGDYEQYF
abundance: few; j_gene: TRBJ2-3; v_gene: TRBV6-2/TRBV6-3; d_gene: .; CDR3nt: TGTGCCAGCAGTTACTCGGGAATGGGAGATACGCAGTATTTT; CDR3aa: CASSYSGMGDTQYF
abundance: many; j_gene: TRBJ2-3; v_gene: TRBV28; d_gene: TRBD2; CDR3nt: TGTGCCAGCAGAACGGGGGGACCCGCAGATACGCAGTATTTT; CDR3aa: CASRTGGPADTQYF
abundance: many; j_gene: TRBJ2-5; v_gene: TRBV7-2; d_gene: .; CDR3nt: TGTGCCAGCAGCTTATCAAGGGATGAGACCCAGTACTTC; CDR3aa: CASSLSRDETQYF
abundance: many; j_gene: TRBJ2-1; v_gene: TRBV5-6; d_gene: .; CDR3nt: TGTGCCAGCAGCTCCCGGGGTAATGAGCAGTTCTTC; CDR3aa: CASSSRGNEQFF
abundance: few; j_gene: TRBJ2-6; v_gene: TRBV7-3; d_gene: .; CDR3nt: TGTGCCAGCAGCTTGGACTCAGGGCCTGGGGCCAACGTCCTGACTTTC; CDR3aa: CASSLDSGPGANVLTF
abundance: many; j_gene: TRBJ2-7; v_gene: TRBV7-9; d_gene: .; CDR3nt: TGTGCCAGCAGCTTATTTTACGAGCAGTACTTC; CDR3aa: CASSLFYEQYF
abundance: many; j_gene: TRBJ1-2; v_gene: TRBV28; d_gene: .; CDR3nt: TGTGCCAGCACCCCGGGACTGTATGGCTACACCTTC; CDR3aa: CASTPGLYGYTF
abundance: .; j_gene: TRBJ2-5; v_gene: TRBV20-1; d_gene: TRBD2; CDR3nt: TGCAGTGCGGGAACTAGCGGGACCCACTCAGGGGGCGGGGGGGAGACCCAGTACTTC; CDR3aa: CSAGTSGTHSGGGGETQYF